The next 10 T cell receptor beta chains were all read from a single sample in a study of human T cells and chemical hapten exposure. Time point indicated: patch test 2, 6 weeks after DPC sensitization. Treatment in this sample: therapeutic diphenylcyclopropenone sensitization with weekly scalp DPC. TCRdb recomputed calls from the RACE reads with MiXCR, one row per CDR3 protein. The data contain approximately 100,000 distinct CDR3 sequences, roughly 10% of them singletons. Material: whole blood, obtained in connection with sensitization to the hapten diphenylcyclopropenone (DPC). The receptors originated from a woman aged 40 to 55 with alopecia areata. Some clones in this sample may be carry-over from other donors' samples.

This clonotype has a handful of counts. The DNA for the CDR3 is TGTGCCAGCAGCTCTGAGACAAAAAATTATGGCTACACCTTC. Translated: CASSSETKNYGYTF. The chain couples TRBV7-9 to TRBJ1-2; D not resolved. Trimming shortened V by 4 bases and J by 5 bases, and 14 bases separated the two germline ends. The CDR3 extends over 14 amino acids. Germline values: CDR1 SEHNR, CDR2 FQNEAQ (reference sequence).

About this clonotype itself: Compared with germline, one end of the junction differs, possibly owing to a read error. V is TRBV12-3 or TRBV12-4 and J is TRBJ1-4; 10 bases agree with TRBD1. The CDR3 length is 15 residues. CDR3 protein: CANSVRQGAGEKLFF. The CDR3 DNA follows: TGTGCCAACAGTGTTAGACAGGGGGCAGGTGAAAAACTGTTTTTT.

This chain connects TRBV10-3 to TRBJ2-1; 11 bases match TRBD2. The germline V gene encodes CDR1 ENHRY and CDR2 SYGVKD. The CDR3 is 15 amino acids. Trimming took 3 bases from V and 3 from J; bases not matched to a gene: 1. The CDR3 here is CAISEGTSGYNEQFF. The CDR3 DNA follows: TGTGCCATCAGTGAAGGGACTAGCGGCTACAATGAGCAGTTCTTC.

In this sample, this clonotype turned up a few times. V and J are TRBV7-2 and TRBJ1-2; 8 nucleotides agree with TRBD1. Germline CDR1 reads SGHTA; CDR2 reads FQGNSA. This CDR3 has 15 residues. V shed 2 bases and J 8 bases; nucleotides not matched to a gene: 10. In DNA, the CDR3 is TGTGCCAGCAGCTTACAGAGGGGACAGGCGGAAGGCTACACCTTC. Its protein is CASSLQRGQAEGYTF.

CDR3: CASRRQGATDTQYF. The CDR3 nucleotides read TGTGCCAGCAGGCGACAGGGGGCCACAGATACGCAGTATTTT. The chain couples TRBV12-3 or TRBV12-4 to TRBJ2-3; 10 bases align to TRBD1. V shed 6 bases, J shed 2 bases, and the junction held 2 bases outside the gene matches. CDR3 length equals 14 residues.

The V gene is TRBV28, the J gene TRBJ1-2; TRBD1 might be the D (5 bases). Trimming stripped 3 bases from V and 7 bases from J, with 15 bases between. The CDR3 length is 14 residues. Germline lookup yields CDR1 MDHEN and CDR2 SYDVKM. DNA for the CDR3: TGTGCCAGCAGTTTTTACCCCCGTGGGGGTGGCTACACCTTC. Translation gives CASSFYPRGGGYTF.

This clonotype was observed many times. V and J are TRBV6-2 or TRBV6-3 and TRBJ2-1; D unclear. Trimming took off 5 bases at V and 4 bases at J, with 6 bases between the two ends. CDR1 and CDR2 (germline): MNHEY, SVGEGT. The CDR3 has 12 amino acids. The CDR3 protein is CASSRHYNEQFF. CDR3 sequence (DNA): TGTGCCAGCAGTCGGCATTACAATGAGCAGTTCTTC.

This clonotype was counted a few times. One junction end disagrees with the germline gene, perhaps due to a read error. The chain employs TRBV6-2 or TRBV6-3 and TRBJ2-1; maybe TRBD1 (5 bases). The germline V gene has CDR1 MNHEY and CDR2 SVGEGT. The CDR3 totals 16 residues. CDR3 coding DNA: TGTGCCAGCAGTGGACCGAGGAGTAGGGGAAACAATGAGCAGTCCTTC. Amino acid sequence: CASSGPRSRGNNEQSF.

The CDR3 nucleotides read TGCGCCAGCAGCTTCACAGGGGTCGATTCACCCCTCCACTTT. This encodes CASSFTGVDSPLHF. The rearrangement uses TRBV5-1 and TRBJ1-6; TRBD1 agrees at 7 bases. The CDR3 totals 14 residues. J gave up 8 bases and V 2 bases, and 4 bases lay outside the gene matches. Germline V gene data show CDR1 as SGHRS and CDR2 as YFSETQ.

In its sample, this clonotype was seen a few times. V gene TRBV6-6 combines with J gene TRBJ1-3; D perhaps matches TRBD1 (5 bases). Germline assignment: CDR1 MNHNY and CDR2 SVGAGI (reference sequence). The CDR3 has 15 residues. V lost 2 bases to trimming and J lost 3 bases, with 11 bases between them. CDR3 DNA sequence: TGTGCCAGCAGTTACACGGGACGGCATGGAAACACCATATATTTT. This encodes CASSYTGRHGNTIYF.